The 9 T cell receptor beta chains below come from one sample, sequenced in a study of blood T cell repertoires in COVID-19 (dated by TCRdb to 2020 to 2021). Libraries were built with the immunoSEQ multiplex PCR assay. The clones in this table, taken by TCRdb from immuneACCESS, are in-frame only. Not every clone is retained; where verified, under half of the shortfall comes from an unresolved V gene, and the cause of the rest is unknown. The sample table holds roughly 290,000 clones, of which 87% were seen once. The top ten constitute around 8% of the sample. Sequences were obtained from peripheral blood. Receptors were obtained from a woman in her forties or fifties who had recovered from COVID-19.

V and J are TRBV7-9 and TRBJ2-7; D possibly corresponds to TRBD1 (6 bases). The CDR3 contains 14 residues. V was trimmed by 5 bases and J by 2 bases, leaving 13 bases between them. Germline-derived CDR1 and CDR2 are SEHNR and FQNEAQ (reference sequence). CDR3 protein: CASSTTGKTYEQYF. CDR3 nucleotides: TGTGCCAGCAGCACCACAGGGAAAACCTACGAGCAGTACTTC. Together with reference TRBV7-9 and TRBJ2-7, the CDR3 gives the full variable domain: DTGVSQNPRHKITKRGQNVTFRCDPISEHNRLYWYRQTLGQGPEFLTYFQNEAQLEKSRLLSDRFSAERPKGSFSTLEIQRTEQGDSAMYLCASSTTGKTYEQYFGPGTRLTVT.

This rearrangement joins TRBV11-2 to TRBJ2-1, with 7 positions matching TRBD2. Germline V gene lookup returns CDR1 SGHAT and CDR2 FQNNGV. The CDR3 is made up of 15 amino acids. Losses at the gene ends were 7 bases for V and 8 bases for J; bases not matched to a gene: 14. CDR3 DNA sequence: TGTGCCAGCACCCCGCTGCGGGGGACTCTTCATGAGCAGTTCTTC. This translates into CASTPLRGTLHEQFF.

The J gene is TRBJ1-5, the V gene TRBV10-3; 10 bases map to TRBD1. Germline lookup yields CDR1 ENHRY and CDR2 SYGVKD. V trimming: 10 bases; J trimming: 0 bases; junction bases outside the gene matches: 6. The CDR3 loop spans 15 amino acids. The CDR3 DNA is TGTGCCAGCTCCGGGACAGGGGATAGCAATCAGCCCCAGCATTTT. Encoded protein: CASSGTGDSNQPQHF.

The J gene is TRBJ2-5, the V gene TRBV9, with 10 bases that match TRBD2. Per germline, CDR1 SGDLS and CDR2 YYNGEE. V shed 0 bases and J 6 bases; nucleotides not matched to a gene: 8. The CDR3 contains 16 residues. The CDR3 protein is CASSVGSGGRFQTQYF. CDR3 sequence (DNA): TGTGCCAGCAGCGTAGGTAGCGGGGGGAGGTTTCAGACCCAGTACTTC.

This clone was detected a few times. The V and J genes are TRBV28 and TRBJ2-7, with a weak D call TRBD1 (5 bases). From germline, CDR1 is MDHEN and CDR2 SYDVKM. V was clipped by 8 bases and J by 2 bases, with 16 bases between them. The CDR3 extends over 14 amino acids. The CDR3 region is CASYRTATTYEQYF. The CDR3, as DNA: TGTGCCAGCTACAGGACGGCTACTACCTACGAGCAGTACTTC.

The chain is built from TRBV28 and TRBJ2-1; 9 nucleotides line up with TRBD1. CDR1 is MDHEN, CDR2 SYDVKM, per germline. CDR3 size: 16 residues. J gave up 7 bases and V 8 bases, and 15 bases lay outside the gene matches. CDR3 DNA: TGTGCCAGCGGCCTCCTACCGGGACAGGGCTTGAATGAGCAGTTCTTC. Its translation is CASGLLPGQGLNEQFF.

The chain links TRBV5-5 to TRBJ2-7; D possibly corresponds to TRBD2 (5 bases). The CDR3 spans 14 residues. In germline, CDR1 is SGHKS, CDR2 YYEKEE (reference sequence). V shed 3 bases and J shed 2 bases, with 12 bases lying between them. In DNA form, the CDR3 reads TGTGCCAGCAGCTCACAGATCGGGGCCTACGAGCAGTACTTC. Translating it yields CASSSQIGAYEQYF.

V gene TRBV28 combines with J gene TRBJ1-2; D call uncertain. This CDR3 comprises 13 residues. Deletions cut 2 bases from V and 7 bases from J, with 11 bases between. Germline-derived CDR1 and CDR2 are MDHEN and SYDVKM. CDR3 in amino acids: CASSLGPEAGYTF. The CDR3 DNA reads as TGTGCCAGCAGTTTAGGGCCGGAGGCTGGCTACACCTTC.

This clone was found a few times. The J gene is TRBJ2-7, the V gene TRBV4-3, with a tentative D call TRBD2 (6 bases). The CDR3 has 11 amino acids. From germline, CDR1 is LGHNA and CDR2 YSLEER. Trimming stripped 3 bases from V and 7 bases from J, with 7 bases between. For the CDR3, the DNA is TGCGCCAGCAGCCACGGGGGAGAGCAGTACTTC. It yields the protein CASSHGGEQYF.